This T cell receptor (beta chain) is drawn from a study of T cell repertoires in cytomegalovirus infection. Study summary: Matching HLA type, along with CMV infection, was indicated by public TCR beta signatures. General observations from the study: The response measured ex vivo was dominated by TCR beta clonotypes (HLA-C-restricted and CMV-specific).

Comment on this clonotype: The antigen is unknown. A much bigger clone sits one base away, suggesting this may be a read error.

TCRdb re-analysed the reads in MiXCR, keeping a single row per CDR3 protein. The sample lists fewer than 1,000,000 distinct CDR3 sequences; approximately 31% were seen once. From germline, CDR1 is SGHVS and CDR2 FNYEAQ. The CDR3 spans 14 residues. The source material was cultured CD8+ T cells from PBMCs, sampled from culture after CMV antigen stimulation. This receptor was identified in a human donor in good health (CMV status not recorded). Some clones in this sample may be carry-over from other donors' samples. The chain couples TRBV7-6 to TRBJ2-2; maybe TRBD1 (5 bases). CDR3 amino acids: CTSSPLPGTGELFF. CDR3 coding DNA: TGTACCAGCAGCCCGCTGCCAGGGACCGGGGAGCTGTTTTTT.